The TCR beta chain under discussion was sequenced for a study of T-cell reconstitution after alpha-beta-depleted transplantation in children. Notes on the study in general: Some patients owed their high day-60 TCRbeta diversity to surviving recipient T cells and thymic progenitors. One year after transplant, T-cell counts and diversity came mostly from newly produced T cells.

A word on this clonotype: Antigen: not known.

For TCRbeta, the library was prepared with unique molecular identifiers. A single record per CDR3 protein comes from TCRdb applying MiXCR to the PCR reads. The profile shows a few hundred thousand distinct CDR3 sequences, 24% of them singletons. The sequence was obtained from a female patient aged 2 to 10 who had a stem cell transplant for congenital amegakaryocytic thrombocytopenia, so the T cells may come from the graft donor. The sequences come from PBMCs, mostly from graft donor cells, collected 360 days after TCRalphabeta/CD19-depleted stem cell transplant.

In nucleotides, the CDR3 is TGCAGTGCTAGGGGGACTAGCCCGGGGCCCGGGGAGCTGTTTTTT. Encoded protein: CSARGTSPGPGELFF. The rearrangement links TRBV20-1 to TRBJ2-2; TRBD2 aligns across 9 bases. The V gene's germline CDR1 is DFQATT and CDR2 SNEGSKA (reference sequence). The J segment lost 6 bases and the V segment lost 3 bases, leaving 8 bases of the junction unmatched. There are 15 residues in the CDR3.